Listed here are 26 T cell receptor beta chains from one sample, sequenced in a study of STAT5B mutations in CD4+ large granular lymphocyte leukemia. Data came from immunoSEQ multiplex PCR; TCRdb stores just in-frame clones and leaves some out. The sample records about 40,000 clones, about four fifths being singletons. The sample taken for sequencing was CD4+ T cells from blood buffy coats. The receptors were sampled from a human donor in good health.

This clone was found a few times. J is TRBJ1-4 and V is TRBV4-3; 8 positions match TRBD1. This CDR3 comprises 17 residues. Unmatched junction bases numbered 20, after V lost 0 bases and J lost 17 bases. CDR1 LGHNA and CDR2 YSLEER come from the germline V gene. CDR3 protein: CASSQDRGSAQGETVFF. In nucleotides, the CDR3 is TGCGCCAGCAGCCAAGATCGTGGTTCGGCACAGGGGGAAACGGTATTTTTT.

The genes are TRBV27 and TRBJ2-7, with D possibly being TRBD1 (6 bases). CDR1 MNHEY and CDR2 SMNVEV come from the germline V gene (reference sequence). V lost 0 bases to trimming and J lost 0 bases, with 15 bases between them. CDR3 size: 17 residues. CDR3 DNA: TGTGCCAGCAGTTTATCGGGGGCCAGACAAAGCTCCTACGAGCAGTACTTC. Translated: CASSLSGARQSSYEQYF.

This chain joins TRBV6-5 and TRBJ1-6; D unclear. Germline loops: CDR1 MNHEY, CDR2 SVGAGI. V was trimmed by 2 bases and J by 7 bases, leaving 12 bases between them. The CDR3 consists of 15 residues. CDR3 nucleotide sequence: TGTGCCAGCAGTTACGGAGGAGCCGGCAATTCACCCCTCCACTTT. This encodes CASSYGGAGNSPLHF.

J is TRBJ1-1 and V is TRBV5-1; tentative D call: TRBD1 (6 bases). Germline V gene lookup returns CDR1 SGHRS and CDR2 YFSETQ. Trimming shortened V by 0 bases and J by 6 bases, and 12 bases separated the two germline ends. This CDR3 region has 14 residues. CDR3 loop: CASSLVDRIAEAFF. Written as DNA, the CDR3 is TGCGCCAGCAGCTTGGTCGACAGGATTGCTGAAGCTTTCTTT.

The rearrangement joins TRBV10-3 to TRBJ2-7; 11 bases match TRBD2. The CDR3 length is 18 residues. The germline V gene encodes CDR1 ENHRY and CDR2 SYGVKD. V gave up 6 bases and J gave up 6 bases; unmatched junction bases: 19. The CDR3 coding sequence is TGTGCCATCAGGGGAGGGTCTACTAGCGGGAGTATTCTCGCCGAGCAGTACTTC. It translates to CAIRGGSTSGSILAEQYF.

The chain employs TRBV19 and TRBJ2-6; D remains unclear. CDR3 length: 15 residues. The germline V gene encodes CDR1 LNHDA and CDR2 SQIVND (reference sequence). The V end was cut by 1 base, the J end by 2 bases, with 6 bases between. CDR3 nucleotide sequence: TGTGCCAGTAGTATAGGAGTTACTGGGGCCAACGTCCTGACTTTC. It encodes CASSIGVTGANVLTF.

The rearrangement uses TRBV28 and TRBJ1-5; D possibly corresponds to TRBD1 (5 bases). From germline, CDR1 is MDHEN and CDR2 SYDVKM. CDR3 length equals 15 residues. V lost 7 bases and J 14 bases, leaving 27 bases between the germline ends. The CDR3, as DNA: TGTGCCAGCACCGATGGTGTTGGGACGATCCGGGCAGAGCATTTT. Encoded protein: CASTDGVGTIRAEHF. Complete variable domain (other parts from reference TRBV28 and TRBJ1-5): DVKVTQSSRYLVKRTGEKVFLECVQDMDHENMFWYRQDPGLGLRLIYFSYDVKMKEKGDIPEGYSVSREKKERFSLILESASTNQTSMYLCASTDGVGTIRAEHFGDGTRLSIL.

This chain uses TRBV7-2 with TRBJ2-1; D is undetermined. This CDR3 spans 12 amino acids. CDR1 and CDR2 (germline): SGHTA, FQGNSA. V lost 8 bases to trimming and J lost 9 bases, with 14 bases between them. The CDR3 sequence: CASCLKEREQFF. CDR3 nucleotides: TGTGCCAGCTGCCTCAAGGAGCGTGAGCAGTTCTTC.

This clone occurred a few times. J is TRBJ2-7 and V is TRBV6-5, with TRBD2 matching 9 bases. Trimming took 7 bases from V and 7 from J; bases not matched to a gene: 2. This CDR3 is built from 11 residues. Germline V gene data show CDR1 as MNHEY and CDR2 as SVGAGI. CDR3 in DNA: TGTGCCAGCACCCTAGCGGGGGAGCAGTACTTC. It translates to CASTLAGEQYF.

Of note for this clone: A much larger clone differs from this one at a single base, so this may be a read error. The rearrangement links TRBV7-9 to TRBJ1-1; D not certain. This CDR3 has 12 amino acids. Trimming removed 3 bases at V and 1 base at J, with 3 bases between. Germline CDR1 reads SEHNR; CDR2 reads FQNEAQ (reference sequence). The CDR3 DNA sequence: TGTGCCAGCAGCTTTGAGAACACTGAAGCTTTCTTT. This codes for CASSFENTEAFF.

The rearrangement links TRBV28 to TRBJ2-7, with D possibly TRBD1 on 6 matching bases. This CDR3 region has 15 residues. V shed 3 bases and J shed 1 base, with 13 bases lying between them. Germline assignment: CDR1 MDHEN and CDR2 SYDVKM. CDR3 in DNA: TGTGCCAGCAGTTTCGCGGACAGCTCTTCCTACGAGCAGTACTTC. It codes for CASSFADSSSYEQYF.

This chain joins TRBV5-1 and TRBJ2-5, with 7 nucleotides matching TRBD1. Germline V gives CDR1 SGHRS, CDR2 YFSETQ. The CDR3 is made up of 15 amino acids. The ends lost 7 bases at V and 4 bases at J; junction bases unmatched: 13. The CDR3 reads CASRTQTGSPETQYF. CDR3 coding DNA: TGCGCCAGCCGGACTCAGACAGGGTCCCCAGAGACCCAGTACTTC.

The CDR3 loop is CASSLGTGFISNEKLFF. CDR3 in DNA: TGCGCCAGCAGCTTGGGGACAGGGTTTATTTCTAATGAAAAACTGTTTTTT. This chain links TRBV5-1 with TRBJ1-4; TRBD1 matches at 8 bases. J was trimmed by 3 bases and V by 0 bases; bases with no gene match: 7. Germline CDR1 SGHRS, CDR2 YFSETQ. The CDR3 loop spans 17 amino acids.

The rearrangement joins TRBV18 to TRBJ1-1, with 7 bases fitting TRBD1. V shed 0 bases, J shed 1 base, and the junction held 11 bases outside the gene matches. Germline lookup yields CDR1 KGHSH and CDR2 LQKENI. The CDR3 runs 18 residues. In nucleotides, the CDR3 is TGTGCCAGCTCACCACCGGGCGCACAGGGGCTGGGGAACACTGAAGCTTTCTTT. Protein sequence: CASSPPGAQGLGNTEAFF.

The V and J genes are TRBV19 and TRBJ1-5, with D tentatively TRBD1 (6 bases). The V and J ends lost 3 bases and 4 bases respectively, with 13 bases between them. The CDR3 totals 15 residues. Looked up from germline, CDR1 is LNHDA and CDR2 is SQIVND (reference sequence). CDR3 DNA: TGTGCCAGTAGTATTCCGGGGGCGAGGAATCAGCCCCAGCATTTT. Its translation is CASSIPGARNQPQHF.

Here the CDR3 reads CSAKIQGLASEQYF. In DNA, the CDR3 is TGCAGCGCCAAGATACAGGGTCTGGCTTCCGAGCAGTACTTC. The chain combines TRBV29-1 with TRBJ2-7; D possibly corresponds to TRBD1 (6 bases). Germline-derived CDR1 and CDR2 are SQVTM and ANQGSEA. The CDR3 contains 14 residues. The V and J ends lost 7 bases and 6 bases respectively, with 22 bases between them.

The chain carries TRBV6-6 and TRBJ1-2, with TRBD1 identical over 7 bases. The germline V gene has CDR1 MNHNY and CDR2 SVGAGI (reference sequence). This CDR3 is built from 14 residues. J gave up 6 bases and V 0 bases, and 4 bases lay outside the gene matches. Here the CDR3 DNA reads TGTGCCAGCAGTTACTCCTACGACAGGGATGGCTACACCTTC. It codes for CASSYSYDRDGYTF.

The chain combines TRBV7-2 with TRBJ1-1, with D unclear. Germline lookup yields CDR1 SGHTA and CDR2 FQGNSA. V was pared by 5 bases and J by 3 bases, with 13 bases between. The CDR3 is 14 residues long. The CDR3 sequence is CASSPHKKDTEAFF. CDR3 coding DNA: TGTGCCAGCAGCCCGCATAAGAAGGACACTGAAGCTTTCTTT.

The V call is TRBV5-8, the J call TRBJ2-7; 9 positions agree with TRBD1. The ends lost 1 base at V and 6 bases at J; junction bases unmatched: 5. The CDR3 runs to 14 residues. Germline V lookup: CDR1 SGHTS, CDR2 YDEGEE. The CDR3 coding sequence is TGTGCCAGCAGCTTGTTCGGGACAGGGAGCGAGCAGTACTTC. Translated: CASSLFGTGSEQYF. The full variable domain, in which reference TRBV5-8 and TRBJ2-7 provide the parts outside the CDR3, is EAGVTQSPTHLIKTRGQQATLRCSPISGHTSVYWYQQALGLGLQFLLWYDEGEERNRGNFPPRFSGRQFPNYSSELNVNALELEDSALYLCASSLFGTGSEQYFGPGTRLTVT.

The chain couples TRBV28 to TRBJ2-3, with D possibly matching TRBD1 (6 bases). Deletions cut 9 bases from V and 11 bases from J, with 21 bases between. Germline-derived CDR1 and CDR2 are MDHEN and SYDVKM. The CDR3 extends over 13 amino acids. Written as DNA, the CDR3 is TGTGCCAGTAGGAACAGGGCCCGCAGTTGGCAGTATTTT. This sequence encodes CASRNRARSWQYF.

This clone was picked up one time. This chain links TRBV9 with TRBJ2-6; tentative D call: TRBD1 (6 bases). The CDR3 has 17 amino acids. Trimming left V 4 bases short and J 0 bases short, with 14 bases between. CDR1 is SGDLS, CDR2 YYNGEE, per germline. For the CDR3, the DNA is TGTGCCAGCAGCAACCAGGGGACATCCTCTGGGGCCAACGTCCTGACTTTC. Amino acids: CASSNQGTSSGANVLTF.

The gene calls are TRBV9 and TRBJ1-1; D unclear. The V and J ends lost 4 bases and 4 bases respectively, with 20 bases between them. Germline V gives CDR1 SGDLS, CDR2 YYNGEE. This CDR3 has 16 residues. Here the CDR3 reads CASSINLSGVGTEAFF. The CDR3 region has the DNA TGTGCCAGCAGCATCAACCTGAGCGGAGTTGGCACTGAAGCTTTCTTT.

The chain links TRBV27 to TRBJ1-5; unclear D gene. From germline, CDR1 is MNHEY and CDR2 SMNVEV (reference sequence). The CDR3 covers 14 residues. The V and J ends lost 4 bases and 0 bases respectively, with 7 bases between them. CDR3 in amino acids: CASSSQYSNQPQHF. The CDR3 DNA sequence: TGTGCCAGCAGTTCCCAATATAGCAATCAGCCCCAGCATTTT.

This clone has only a few counts. The CDR3: CASSPQKDGNYGYTF. For the CDR3, the DNA is TGTGCCAGCAGCCCGCAAAAGGACGGAAACTATGGCTACACCTTC. The chain joins TRBV4-2 to TRBJ1-2; D remains unclear. V was trimmed by 4 bases and J by 2 bases, leaving 14 bases between them. This CDR3 contains 15 residues. Germline V CDR1 and CDR2: LGHNA, YNFKEQ.

This clone has more than one count but fewer than ten. J is TRBJ1-1 and V is TRBV7-2; D remains unclear. Trimming stripped 1 base from V and 4 bases from J, with 13 bases between. The CDR3 is made up of 15 amino acids. Germline loops: CDR1 SGHTA, CDR2 FQGNSA. This CDR3 reads CASSLGVRSTTEAFF. The CDR3 nucleotides read TGTGCCAGCAGCTTAGGGGTCAGGTCAACCACTGAAGCTTTCTTT.

This chain links TRBV7-8 with TRBJ2-5, with D unresolved. Looked up from germline, CDR1 is SGHVS and CDR2 is FQNEAQ. Trimming removed 5 bases at V and 1 base at J, with 11 bases between. This CDR3 is built from 14 residues. The CDR3 loop reads CASSLTELQETQYF. The CDR3 DNA follows: TGTGCCAGCAGCCTAACAGAGCTCCAAGAGACCCAGTACTTC.